These 28 T cell receptor beta chains share one sample of origin, sequenced in a study of read filtering for tumor transcriptome and immune sequencing. From 300 to 400 ng of RNA, a library with molecular barcoded alpha/delta and beta/gamma adaptors was made. TCRdb processed the reads anew with MiXCR; each CDR3 protein has one entry. Altogether 30,000 to 45,000 distinct CDR3 sequences are present, 14% being singletons, with the ten largest covering 5.5% to 7%. Sequencing used a population of CD138-negative cells sorted from bone marrow. These receptors came from a donor at least 40 years old with multiple myeloma.

This clonotype was counted ten times or more. The genes are TRBV5-6 and TRBJ2-5, with D maybe TRBD1 (6 bases). Germline V lookup: CDR1 SGHDT, CDR2 YYEEEE. V was pared by 1 base and J by 3 bases, with 13 bases between. The CDR3 covers 15 residues. CDR3 residues: CASSLTRGQKETQYF. For the CDR3, the DNA is TGTGCCAGCAGCTTGACTCGTGGACAGAAAGAGACCCAGTACTTC.

This clonotype was seen at least ten times. The V call is TRBV7-9, the J call TRBJ1-1; a weak D match, TRBD1 (5 bases). The germline CDR1 and CDR2 sequences are SEHNR and FQNEAQ (reference sequence). Deletions cut 4 bases from V and 3 bases from J, with 15 bases between. The CDR3 loop spans 15 amino acids. CDR3 coding DNA: TGTGCCAGCAGCTCGACAGTCCCCGGATACACTGAAGCTTTCTTT. Translating gives CASSSTVPGYTEAFF.

This clonotype was observed once. The conserved final phenylalanine or tryptophan is absent from the CDR3, which likely points to a read error. The chain recombines TRBV10-3 with TRBJ2-5, with TRBD2 as a possible D gene (6 bases). The V and J ends lost 8 bases and 0 bases respectively, with 13 bases between them. Germline V gene data show CDR1 as ENHRY and CDR2 as SYGVKD. The CDR3 consists of 14 residues. CDR3 nucleotides: TGTGCCATCGGCCCGGCGGGGAACCAAGAGACCCAGTACTCC. Protein product: CAIGPAGNQETQYS.

This clonotype has more than one count but fewer than ten. The gene calls are TRBV12-3 or TRBV12-4 and TRBJ2-2, with 8 positions matching TRBD1. This CDR3 comprises 17 residues. V lost 6 bases to trimming and J lost 6 bases; unmatched junction nucleotides: 15. The chain's CDR3 is CASSQWTGFFGAGELFF. The CDR3, as DNA: TGTGCCAGCAGCCAGTGGACAGGGTTTTTTGGGGCCGGGGAGCTGTTTTTT.

Many counts were recorded for this clonotype. The genes are TRBV10-3 and TRBJ2-1; 10 nucleotides agree with TRBD2. Per the germline V gene, CDR1 is ENHRY and CDR2 is SYGVKD. The CDR3 has 14 amino acids. The V segment lost 7 bases and the J segment 6 bases; nucleotides outside the gene matches: 6. CDR3 DNA: TGTGCCATCAAAGAAGCGGGAGGGCCCAATGAGCAGTTCTTC. Its translation: CAIKEAGGPNEQFF.

This clonotype has a count of ten or more. The chain links TRBV27 to TRBJ2-2; a possible D gene is TRBD1 (5 bases). Germline CDR1 and CDR2: MNHEY and SMNVEV (reference sequence). This CDR3 comprises 17 residues. V was cut by 7 bases and J by 2 bases, with 20 bases left in between. CDR3 sequence (DNA): TGTGCCAGCAATCCAGGGTACGGATCGGCCAACACCGGGGAGCTGTTTTTT. It is translated as CASNPGYGSANTGELFF.

This clonotype was observed a few times. V is TRBV20-1 and J is TRBJ1-2; weak D call: TRBD1 (6 bases). Germline V gives CDR1 DFQATT, CDR2 SNEGSKA (reference sequence). The V end was cut by 0 bases, the J end by 4 bases, with 24 bases between. The CDR3 covers 18 residues. DNA of the CDR3: TGCAGTGCTAGAGATCAGGGGCAGGGCTTTGGTTATGGCTATGGCTACACCTTC. It is translated as CSARDQGQGFGYGYGYTF.

A word on this clonotype: A read error is the likely source, as a far larger clone sits one nucleotide away. The V gene is TRBV5-8, the J gene TRBJ2-1; TRBD2 matches at 9 bases. The CDR3 consists of 16 residues. The germline CDR1 and CDR2 sequences are SGHTS and YDEGEE. Here the CDR3 reads CASSLGSGGIYNEQLF. The CDR3 DNA sequence: TGTGCCAGCAGCTTGGGTAGCGGGGGTATTTACAATGAGCAGCTCTTC.

Note on this clonotype: This sequence is one base from a far larger clone and is likely a read error. This chain links TRBV6-1 with TRBJ2-2; perhaps TRBD1 as D (5 bases). Germline V gene data show CDR1 as MNHNS and CDR2 as SASEGT. V lost 10 bases and J lost 6, with 21 bases in between. The CDR3 length is 15 residues. In nucleotides, the CDR3 is TGTGCCACCGGAAAAGAGTACAGGCCCGCCGGGGAGCTGTTTTTT. Its translation: CATGKEYRPAGELFF.

V is TRBV7-9 and J is TRBJ1-2, with 7 bases aligning to TRBD1. The CDR3 length is 15 residues. Germline V gene sequence: CDR1 SEHNR, CDR2 FQNEAQ (reference sequence). V shed 3 bases and J 2 bases; nucleotides not matched to a gene: 6. The CDR3 here is CASSFADRMNYGYTF. In DNA, the CDR3 is TGTGCCAGCAGCTTCGCGGACAGGATGAACTATGGCTACACCTTC.

In this sample, this clonotype turned up many times. The rearrangement joins TRBV27 to TRBJ1-1, with D possibly TRBD1 on 6 matching bases. The CDR3 is 13 residues long. Trimming took off 6 bases at V and 4 bases at J, with 12 bases between the two ends. Germline CDR1 is MNHEY and CDR2 is SMNVEV (reference sequence). This CDR3 is CASSERGTTEAFF. CDR3 DNA: TGTGCCAGCAGCGAAAGGGGGACCACTGAAGCTTTCTTT.

This clonotype has ten or more counts. This may come from a read error, since a much larger clone is one base off. The chain is built from TRBV6-5 and TRBJ2-1; 9 bases agree with TRBD2. The CDR3 is 15 amino acids. Per germline, CDR1 MNHEY and CDR2 SVGAGI. The CDR3 bases are TGTGCCAGCAGTCTACTAGCGGGCTCCTACAATGAGCTGTTCTTC. Protein sequence: CASSLLAGSYNELFF.

This clonotype showed up many times. CDR3 protein: CASTRERGGTEAFF. The DNA for the CDR3 is TGTGCCAGCACCCGCGAAAGGGGAGGCACTGAAGCTTTCTTT. V usage is TRBV3-1 and J usage is TRBJ1-1, with a tentative D call TRBD1 (5 bases). The CDR3 length is 14 residues. CDR1 is LGHDT, CDR2 YNNKEL, per germline (reference sequence). V gave up 7 bases and J gave up 4 bases, with 16 bases separating them.

In the case of this clonotype: A read error may account for a junction end that differs from germline. The J gene is TRBJ2-1, the V gene TRBV5-4; 7 positions match TRBD2. CDR3 length: 15 residues. Germline V gives CDR1 SGHNT, CDR2 YYREEE (reference sequence). The chain's CDR3 is CASSLSGFSYNKQSF. The CDR3 DNA reads TGTGCCAGCAGCCTTAGCGGGTTTTCCTACAATAAGCAGTCCTTC.

This clonotype was counted at least ten times. The J gene is TRBJ2-7, the V gene TRBV19, with D possibly being TRBD2 (5 bases). Germline V CDR1 and CDR2: LNHDA, SQIVND (reference sequence). This CDR3 contains 14 residues. Between the trimmed V and J ends, which lost 3 bases and 0 bases, there was a span of 9 bases. The CDR3 protein is CASSMGRGSYEQYF. In nucleotides, the CDR3 is TGTGCCAGTAGTATGGGCCGGGGCTCCTACGAGCAGTACTTC. Combining the CDR3 with reference TRBV19 and TRBJ2-7 gives the whole variable domain DGGITQSPKYLFRKEGQNVTLSCEQNLNHDAMYWYRQDPGQGLRLIYYSQIVNDFQKGDIAEGYSVSREKKESFPLTVTSAQKNPTAFYLCASSMGRGSYEQYFGPGTRLTVT.

This clonotype occurred a few times. V gene TRBV20-1 combines with J gene TRBJ2-5, with D possibly TRBD2 on 6 matching bases. The germline V gene encodes CDR1 DFQATT and CDR2 SNEGSKA (reference sequence). This CDR3 has 15 amino acids. Trimming removed 4 bases from V and 1 base from J, with 16 bases in between. The CDR3 region has the DNA TGCAGTGCTATGGAGATTAGCGGAATCCAAGAGACCCAGTACTTC. Protein product: CSAMEISGIQETQYF.

This clonotype was recorded many times. V and J are TRBV6-5 and TRBJ2-1; D is unresolved. The CDR3 is made up of 15 amino acids. In germline, CDR1 is MNHEY, CDR2 SVGAGI. Trimming took 0 bases from V and 5 from J, leaving 11 bases between them. CDR3 loop: CASSYSRQKNNEQFF. CDR3 coding DNA: TGTGCCAGCAGTTACTCGAGACAAAAAAACAATGAGCAGTTCTTC.

This clonotype was recorded many times. The J gene is TRBJ2-5, the V gene TRBV29-1; D is perhaps TRBD2 (6 bases). CDR1 and CDR2 (germline): SQVTM, ANQGSEA. CDR3 length equals 18 residues. Trimming removed 6 bases at V and 5 bases at J, with 31 bases between. The CDR3 nucleotides read TGCAGCGTACAGACATTCGGGAGCAGCGTAGTATTCTATGAGACCCAGTACTTC. This sequence encodes CSVQTFGSSVVFYETQYF. The whole variable domain, filled in from reference TRBV29-1 and TRBJ2-5, reads SAVISQKPSRDICQRGTSLTIQCQVDSQVTMMFWYRQQPGQSLTLIATANQGSEATYESGFVIDKFPISRPNLTFSTLTVSNMSPEDSSIYLCSVQTFGSSVVFYETQYFGPGTRLLVL.

This chain links TRBV10-3 with TRBJ2-1, with 15 bases that match TRBD2. There are 16 residues in the CDR3. The trim removed 6 bases at V and 6 bases at J, leaving 6 bases unmatched. CDR1 is ENHRY, CDR2 SYGVKD, per germline. The CDR3 DNA reads as TGTGCCATCAGGAGGACTAGCGGGAGGGCGGGCAATGAGCAGTTCTTC. Its translation is CAIRRTSGRAGNEQFF.

The gene calls are TRBV7-2 and TRBJ1-1; D gene ambiguous. CDR1 is SGHTA and CDR2 is FQGNSA in the germline V gene. The ends were cut back, 5 bases at V and 2 bases at J, with 9 bases in the middle. This CDR3 contains 13 residues. In DNA form, the CDR3 reads TGTGCCAGCAGCCTATTAGAAAACACTGAAGCTTTCTTT. Translated: CASSLLENTEAFF.

In its sample, this clonotype was seen a few times. The chain couples TRBV3-1 to TRBJ1-5; D not certain. The CDR3 loop spans 14 amino acids. V was pared by 4 bases and J by 0 bases, with 7 bases between. CDR1 LGHDT and CDR2 YNNKEL come from the germline V gene (reference sequence). CDR3 sequence reads: CASSREISNQPQHF. As DNA, the CDR3 is TGTGCCAGCAGCCGAGAGATTAGCAATCAGCCCCAGCATTTT.

Many counts were recorded for this clonotype. The chain carries TRBV27 and TRBJ2-5; D uncertain. Per the germline V gene, CDR1 is MNHEY and CDR2 is SMNVEV (reference sequence). The CDR3 has 15 amino acids. Between the trimmed V and J ends, which lost 1 base and 1 base, there was a span of 10 bases. The CDR3 coding sequence is TGTGCCAGCAGTTTATGGAGCAACCGCCAAGAGACCCAGTACTTC. Translating gives CASSLWSNRQETQYF.

This clonotype was detected many times. The chain carries TRBV6-1 and TRBJ1-4; the D is unclear. The CDR3 runs to 17 residues. Germline loops: CDR1 MNHNS, CDR2 SASEGT. The germline V and J ends were trimmed by 3 bases and 0 bases, with 14 bases remaining between them. The CDR3 nucleotides read TGTGCCAGCAGTGATGTTTCCAGGCGGACAACTAATGAAAAACTGTTTTTT. As protein: CASSDVSRRTTNEKLFF.

This clonotype has a count of ten or more. One junction end does not reproduce the germline sequence, and a read error may be involved. V usage is TRBV20-1 and J usage is TRBJ2-1, with 11 bases that match TRBD2. Germline V lookup: CDR1 DFQATT, CDR2 SNEGSKA (reference sequence). The CDR3 is 19 amino acids. The CDR3 DNA follows: TGCAGTGCTAGAGATTTGGGCCTCTTACTAGCGGGGGATAACAATGAGCAGATCTTC. This gives the protein CSARDLGLLLAGDNNEQIF.

The table lists this clonotype with many counts. J is TRBJ1-5 and V is TRBV4-1, with D maybe TRBD1 (6 bases). The V gene lost 3 bases and the J gene lost 2 bases, with 20 bases spanning the gap. The CDR3 loop spans 18 amino acids. CDR1 and CDR2 from the germline V gene are MGHRA and YSYEKL. The CDR3 is CASSQVGGRGLGNQPQHF. For the CDR3, the DNA is TGCGCCAGCAGCCAGGTGGGCGGCAGGGGCCTGGGCAATCAGCCCCAGCATTTT.

This clonotype was detected ten times or more. This chain uses TRBV6-6 with TRBJ2-1, with D perhaps matching TRBD1 (5 bases). Germline V gives CDR1 MNHNY, CDR2 SVGAGI (reference sequence). The CDR3 runs to 17 residues. V was shortened by 6 bases and J by 1 base, with 19 bases between the two germline ends. The CDR3 reads CASSHSGQSWSYNEQFF. The CDR3, as DNA: TGTGCCAGCAGCCACTCAGGGCAGTCGTGGTCCTACAATGAGCAGTTCTTC.

This chain connects TRBV12-3 or TRBV12-4 to TRBJ1-1, with 7 bases aligning to TRBD1. This CDR3 is 14 amino acids long. The ends lost 6 bases at V and 4 bases at J; junction bases unmatched: 8. The CDR3, as DNA: TGTGCCAGCAGCCTATCCTCAGGGGGCACTGAAGCTTTCTTT. It is translated as CASSLSSGGTEAFF.

By sample fraction, this clonotype is medium-sized. The chain couples TRBV7-9 to TRBJ2-1; 10 bases fit TRBD1. Trimming cost V 5 bases and J 7 bases; bases outside gene matches: 5. The CDR3 is made up of 14 amino acids. Per germline, CDR1 SEHNR and CDR2 FQNEAQ (reference sequence). The CDR3 nucleotides read TGTGCCAGCAGCGTTGGGACAGGGGAAAATGAGCAGTTCTTC. Its translation: CASSVGTGENEQFF.